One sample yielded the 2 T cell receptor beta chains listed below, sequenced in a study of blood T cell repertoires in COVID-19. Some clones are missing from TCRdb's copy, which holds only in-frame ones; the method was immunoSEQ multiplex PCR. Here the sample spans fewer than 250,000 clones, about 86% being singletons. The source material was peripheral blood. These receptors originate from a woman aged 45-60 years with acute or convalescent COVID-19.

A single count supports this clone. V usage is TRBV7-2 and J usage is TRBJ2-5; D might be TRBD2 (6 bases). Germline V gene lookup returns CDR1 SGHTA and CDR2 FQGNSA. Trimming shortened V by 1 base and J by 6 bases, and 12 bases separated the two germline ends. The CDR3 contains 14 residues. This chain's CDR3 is CASSLVGLTKTQYF. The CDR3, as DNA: TGTGCCAGCAGCTTAGTGGGACTCACCAAGACCCAGTACTTC.

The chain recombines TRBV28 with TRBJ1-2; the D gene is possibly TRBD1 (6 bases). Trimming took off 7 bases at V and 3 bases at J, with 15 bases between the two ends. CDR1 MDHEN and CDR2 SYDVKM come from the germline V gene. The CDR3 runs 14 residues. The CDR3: CASITGQTHYGYTF. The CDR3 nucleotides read TGTGCCAGCATAACAGGACAGACCCACTATGGCTACACCTTC.